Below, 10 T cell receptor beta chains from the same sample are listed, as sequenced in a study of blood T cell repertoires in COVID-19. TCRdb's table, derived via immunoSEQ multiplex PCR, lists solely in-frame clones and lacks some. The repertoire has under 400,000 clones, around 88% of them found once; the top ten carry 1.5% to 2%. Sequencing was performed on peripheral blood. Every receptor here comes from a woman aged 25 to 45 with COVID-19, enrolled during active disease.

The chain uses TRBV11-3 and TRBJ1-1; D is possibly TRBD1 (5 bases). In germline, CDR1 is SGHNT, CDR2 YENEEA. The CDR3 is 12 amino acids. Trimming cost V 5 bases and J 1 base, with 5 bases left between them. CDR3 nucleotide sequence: TGTGCCAGCAGCGACAGGAACACTGAAGCTTTCTTT. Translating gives CASSDRNTEAFF.

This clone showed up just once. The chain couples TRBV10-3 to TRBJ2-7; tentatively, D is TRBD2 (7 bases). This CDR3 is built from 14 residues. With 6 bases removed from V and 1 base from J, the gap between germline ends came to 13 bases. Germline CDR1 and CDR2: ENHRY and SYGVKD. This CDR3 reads CAISHGGRSYEQYF. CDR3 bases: TGTGCCATCAGCCACGGGGGGCGATCCTACGAGCAGTACTTC.

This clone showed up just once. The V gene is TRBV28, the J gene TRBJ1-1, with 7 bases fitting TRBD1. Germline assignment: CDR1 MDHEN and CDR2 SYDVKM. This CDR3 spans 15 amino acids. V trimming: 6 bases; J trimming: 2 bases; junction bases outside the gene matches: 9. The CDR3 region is CASRSAGTDNTEAFF. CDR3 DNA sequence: TGTGCCAGCAGGTCTGCCGGGACAGATAACACTGAAGCTTTCTTT. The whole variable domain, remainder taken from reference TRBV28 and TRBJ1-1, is DVKVTQSSRYLVKRTGEKVFLECVQDMDHENMFWYRQDPGLGLRLIYFSYDVKMKEKGDIPEGYSVSREKKERFSLILESASTNQTSMYLCASRSAGTDNTEAFFGQGTRLTVV.

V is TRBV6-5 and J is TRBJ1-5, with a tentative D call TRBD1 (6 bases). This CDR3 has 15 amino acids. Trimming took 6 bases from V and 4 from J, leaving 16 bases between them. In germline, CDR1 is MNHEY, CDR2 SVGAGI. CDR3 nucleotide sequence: TGTGCCAGCAGAAGGGACATTTCCGGGAATCAGCCCCAGCATTTT. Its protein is CASRRDISGNQPQHF.

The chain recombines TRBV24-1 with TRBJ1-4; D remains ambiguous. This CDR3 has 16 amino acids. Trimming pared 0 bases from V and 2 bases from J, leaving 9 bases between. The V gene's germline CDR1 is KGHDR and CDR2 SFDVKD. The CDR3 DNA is TGTGCCACCAGTGATTTGGAGGGAGGCACTAATGAAAAACTGTTTTTT. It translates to CATSDLEGGTNEKLFF.

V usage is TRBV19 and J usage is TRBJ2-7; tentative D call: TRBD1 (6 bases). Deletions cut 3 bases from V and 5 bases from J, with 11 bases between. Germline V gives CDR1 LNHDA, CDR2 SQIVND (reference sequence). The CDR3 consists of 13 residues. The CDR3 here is CASSMQGSHEQYF. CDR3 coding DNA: TGTGCCAGTAGTATGCAGGGGTCCCACGAGCAGTACTTC.

In nucleotides, the CDR3 is TGTGCCAGTAGTATGGGCCCCGAACAGCTCACTGAAGCTTTCTTT. As protein: CASSMGPEQLTEAFF. The rearrangement joins TRBV19 to TRBJ1-1; unclear D gene. This CDR3 has 15 residues. Deletions cut 3 bases from V and 4 bases from J, with 15 bases between. Germline CDR1 and CDR2: LNHDA and SQIVND (reference sequence).

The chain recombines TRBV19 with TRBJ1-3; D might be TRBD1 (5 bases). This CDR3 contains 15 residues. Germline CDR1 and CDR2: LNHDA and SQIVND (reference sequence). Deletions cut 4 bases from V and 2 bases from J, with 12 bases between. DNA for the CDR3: TGTGCCAGTAGTAGGGGCCCCTTTCCTGGAAACACCATATATTTT. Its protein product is CASSRGPFPGNTIYF.

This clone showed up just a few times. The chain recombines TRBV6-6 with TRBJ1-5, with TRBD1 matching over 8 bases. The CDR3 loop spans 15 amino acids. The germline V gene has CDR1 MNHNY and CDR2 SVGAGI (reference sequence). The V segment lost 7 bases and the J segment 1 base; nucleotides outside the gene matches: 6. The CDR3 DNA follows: TGTGCCAGCACCCCGGACAGGGTCAGCAATCAGCCCCAGCATTTT. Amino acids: CASTPDRVSNQPQHF.

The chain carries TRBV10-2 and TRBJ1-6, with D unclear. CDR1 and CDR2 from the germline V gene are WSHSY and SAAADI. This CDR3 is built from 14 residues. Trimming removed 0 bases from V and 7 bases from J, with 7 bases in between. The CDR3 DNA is TGCGCCAGCAGTGAGTCTCAGGCAAATTCACCCCTCCACTTT. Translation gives CASSESQANSPLHF.